This T cell receptor (beta chain) was profiled in a study of blood T cell repertoires in COVID-19. Germline CDR1 reads LNHDA; CDR2 reads SQIVND (reference sequence). The CDR3 consists of 15 residues. V was pared by 6 bases and J by 5 bases, with 16 bases between. Sequencing was performed with immunoSEQ multiplex PCR; in TCRdb, only in-frame clones are kept and a portion is missing. The sample has around 24,000 clones, around 90% seen once. The TCR originated in a man in his sixties or seventies with acute or convalescent COVID-19. Material for sequencing was peripheral blood. The chain uses TRBV19 and TRBJ2-2; maybe TRBD2 (5 bases). The CDR3 nucleotides are TGTGCCAGTAGAAGGACGGGAAGCATTACCGGGGAGCTGTTTTTT. Translating gives CASRRTGSITGELFF. Using reference TRBV19 and TRBJ2-2 for the parts outside the CDR3, the full variable domain is DGGITQSPKYLFRKEGQNVTLSCEQNLNHDAMYWYRQDPGQGLRLIYYSQIVNDFQKGDIAEGYSVSREKKESFPLTVTSAQKNPTAFYLCASRRTGSITGELFFGEGSRLTVL.